This record covers a single T cell receptor beta chain. The sample is drawn from a study of blood T cell repertoires in COVID-19. At the level of the study: Whether acute or convalescent, the COVID-19 samples came from the United States, Italy and Spain. PBMCs, B-cell-depleted T cells, or T cells provided the cDNA or gDNA that made up the material.

V lost 2 bases, J lost 7 bases, and 2 bases stayed unmatched. CDR1 is MNHEY, CDR2 SVGAGI, per germline. This CDR3 comprises 13 residues. In the authors' methods: Cell counts per sample came from amplifying reference gene primers. The table came from immunoSEQ multiplex PCR; TCRdb's copy has only in-frame clones and leaves some out. The D gene and trimming were derived from the DNA, and the V and J assignments and clone size from that table. This sample has 150,000 to 200,000 clones, with about four fifths found just once. V is TRBV6-5 and J is TRBJ1-2; 9 bases map to TRBD1. This sequence was found in a man aged 55 to 69 with active or convalescent COVID-19. The source material was peripheral blood. Written as DNA, the CDR3 is TGTGCCAGCAGTTACCCGGGACAGGGTGGCTACACCTTC. Translated, it gives CASSYPGQGGYTF.